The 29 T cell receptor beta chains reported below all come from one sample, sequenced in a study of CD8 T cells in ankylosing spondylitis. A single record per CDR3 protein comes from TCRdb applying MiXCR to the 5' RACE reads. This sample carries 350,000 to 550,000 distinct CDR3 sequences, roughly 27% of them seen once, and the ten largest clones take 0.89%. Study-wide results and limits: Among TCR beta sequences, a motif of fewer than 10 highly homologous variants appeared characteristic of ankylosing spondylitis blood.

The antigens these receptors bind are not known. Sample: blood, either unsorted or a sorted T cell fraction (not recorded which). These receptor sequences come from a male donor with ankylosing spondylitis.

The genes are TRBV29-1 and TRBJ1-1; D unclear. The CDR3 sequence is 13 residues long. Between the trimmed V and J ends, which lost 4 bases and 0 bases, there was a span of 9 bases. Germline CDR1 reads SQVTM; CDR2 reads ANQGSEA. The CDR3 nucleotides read TGCAGCGTTGCTTTACAGATGAACACTGAAGCTTTCTTT. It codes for CSVALQMNTEAFF.

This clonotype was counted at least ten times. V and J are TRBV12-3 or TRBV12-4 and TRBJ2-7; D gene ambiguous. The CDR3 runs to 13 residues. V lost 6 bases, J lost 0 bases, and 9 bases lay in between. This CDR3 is CASSKGRSYEQYV. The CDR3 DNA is TGTGCCAGCAGCAAGGGTCGCTCCTACGAGCAGTACGTC.

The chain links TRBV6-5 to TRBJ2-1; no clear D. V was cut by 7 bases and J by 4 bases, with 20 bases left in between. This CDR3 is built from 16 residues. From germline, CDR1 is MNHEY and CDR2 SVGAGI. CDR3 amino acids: CASIISAWSDYNEQFF. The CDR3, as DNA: TGTGCCAGCATTATCAGCGCCTGGAGCGATTACAATGAGCAGTTCTTC.

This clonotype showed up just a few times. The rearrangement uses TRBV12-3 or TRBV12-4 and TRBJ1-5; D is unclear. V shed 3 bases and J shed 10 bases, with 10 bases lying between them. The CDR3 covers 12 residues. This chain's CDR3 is CASSFRGVPQHF. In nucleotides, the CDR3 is TGTGCCAGCAGTTTTAGAGGTGTTCCCCAGCATTTT.

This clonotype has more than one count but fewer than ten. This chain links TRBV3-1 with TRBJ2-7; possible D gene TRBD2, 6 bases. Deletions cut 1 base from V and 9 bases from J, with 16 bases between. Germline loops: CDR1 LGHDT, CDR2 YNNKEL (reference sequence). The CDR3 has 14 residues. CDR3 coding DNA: TGTGCCAGCAGCCAAGTGGCTAGCGAAGAGGGGCAGTACTTC. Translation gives CASSQVASEEGQYF.

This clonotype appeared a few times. The CDR3 spells CASSSTPGQGAGELFF. In DNA, the CDR3 is TGTGCCAGCAGTTCTACACCGGGACAGGGCGCCGGGGAGCTGTTTTTT. The chain employs TRBV7-2 and TRBJ2-2, with 9 bases lining up with TRBD1. Germline V gene lookup returns CDR1 SGHTA and CDR2 FQGNSA. This CDR3 contains 16 residues. V lost 6 bases and J lost 6; bases outside the gene matches: 11.

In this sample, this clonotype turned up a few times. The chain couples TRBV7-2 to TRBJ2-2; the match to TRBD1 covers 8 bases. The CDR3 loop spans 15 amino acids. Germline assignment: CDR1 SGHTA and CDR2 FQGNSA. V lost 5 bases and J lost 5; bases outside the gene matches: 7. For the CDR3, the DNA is TGTGCCAGCAGCCCCCAGGGGGCAGATACCGGGGAGCTGTTTTTT. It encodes CASSPQGADTGELFF.

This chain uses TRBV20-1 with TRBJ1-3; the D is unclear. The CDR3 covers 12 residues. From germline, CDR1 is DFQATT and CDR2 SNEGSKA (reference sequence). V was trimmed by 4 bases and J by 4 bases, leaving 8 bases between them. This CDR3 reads CSAKTTGNTIYF. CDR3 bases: TGCAGTGCTAAGACAACCGGAAACACCATATATTTT.

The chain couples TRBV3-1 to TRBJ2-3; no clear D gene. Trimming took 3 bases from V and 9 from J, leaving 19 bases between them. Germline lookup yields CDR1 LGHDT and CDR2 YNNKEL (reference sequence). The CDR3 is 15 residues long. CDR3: CASSHSYSTPGTQYF. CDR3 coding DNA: TGTGCCAGCAGCCACTCATACAGTACACCAGGCACGCAGTATTTT.

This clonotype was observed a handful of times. The CDR3 loop reads CASSPDGLLGSPLHF. For the CDR3, the DNA is TGTGCCAGCAGCCCAGACGGCCTTCTGGGGTCACCCCTCCACTTT. This chain links TRBV5-5 with TRBJ1-6; D remains ambiguous. The CDR3 spans 15 residues. Trimming pared 4 bases from V and 10 bases from J, leaving 18 bases between. Germline V gene data show CDR1 as SGHKS and CDR2 as YYEKEE (reference sequence).

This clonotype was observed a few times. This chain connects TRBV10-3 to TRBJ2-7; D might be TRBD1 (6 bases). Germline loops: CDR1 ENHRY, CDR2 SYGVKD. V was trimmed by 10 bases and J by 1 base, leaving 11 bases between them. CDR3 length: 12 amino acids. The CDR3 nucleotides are TGTGCCACCAAAGGACAGTCCTACGAGCAGTACTTC. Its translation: CATKGQSYEQYF.

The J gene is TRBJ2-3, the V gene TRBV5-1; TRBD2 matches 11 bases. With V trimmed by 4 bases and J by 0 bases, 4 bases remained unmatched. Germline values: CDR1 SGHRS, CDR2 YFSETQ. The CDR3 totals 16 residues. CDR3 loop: CASSVGLAASTDTQYF. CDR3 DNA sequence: TGCGCCAGCAGCGTGGGACTAGCGGCTAGCACAGATACGCAGTATTTT.

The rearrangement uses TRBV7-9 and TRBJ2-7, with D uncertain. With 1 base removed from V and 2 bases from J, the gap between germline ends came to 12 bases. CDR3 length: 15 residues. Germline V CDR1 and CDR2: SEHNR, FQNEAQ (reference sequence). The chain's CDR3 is CASSLGSSPAYEQYF. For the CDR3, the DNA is TGTGCCAGCAGCTTAGGTTCGAGCCCAGCCTACGAGCAGTACTTC.

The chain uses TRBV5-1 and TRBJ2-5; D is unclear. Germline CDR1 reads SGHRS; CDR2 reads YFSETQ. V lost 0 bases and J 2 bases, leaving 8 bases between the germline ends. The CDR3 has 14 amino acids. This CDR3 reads CASSLAPQQETQYF. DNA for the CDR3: TGCGCCAGCAGCTTGGCGCCCCAACAAGAGACCCAGTACTTC.

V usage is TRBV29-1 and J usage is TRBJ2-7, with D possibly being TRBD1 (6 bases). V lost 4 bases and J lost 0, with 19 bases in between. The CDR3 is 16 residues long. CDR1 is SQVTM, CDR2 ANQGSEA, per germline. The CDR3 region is CSVVRQGSLLSYEQYF. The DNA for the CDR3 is TGCAGCGTTGTTCGCCAGGGGTCTCTTCTCTCCTACGAGCAGTACTTC.

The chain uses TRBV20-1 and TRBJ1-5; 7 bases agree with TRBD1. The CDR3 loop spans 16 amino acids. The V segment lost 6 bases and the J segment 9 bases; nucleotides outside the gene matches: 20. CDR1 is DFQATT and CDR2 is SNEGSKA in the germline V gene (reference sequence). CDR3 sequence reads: CSALDGGTARLRPQHF. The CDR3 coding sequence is TGCAGTGCCCTAGATGGGGGGACAGCGAGGCTACGGCCCCAGCATTTT.

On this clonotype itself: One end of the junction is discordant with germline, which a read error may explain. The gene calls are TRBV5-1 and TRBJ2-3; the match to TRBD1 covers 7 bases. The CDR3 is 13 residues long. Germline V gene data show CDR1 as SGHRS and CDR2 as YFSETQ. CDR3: CTSSLGQTDTQYF. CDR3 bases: TGCACCAGCAGCTTGGGACAGACAGATACGCAGTATTTT.

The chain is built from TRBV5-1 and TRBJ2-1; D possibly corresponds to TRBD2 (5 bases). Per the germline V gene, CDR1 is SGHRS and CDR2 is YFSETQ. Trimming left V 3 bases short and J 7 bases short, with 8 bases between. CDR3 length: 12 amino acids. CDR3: CASSSRRNEQFF. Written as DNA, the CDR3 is TGCGCCAGCAGCTCCCGGAGGAATGAGCAGTTCTTC.

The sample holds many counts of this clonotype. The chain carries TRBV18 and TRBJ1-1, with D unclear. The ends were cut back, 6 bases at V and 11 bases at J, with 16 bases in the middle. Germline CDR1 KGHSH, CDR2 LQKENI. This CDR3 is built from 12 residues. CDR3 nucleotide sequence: TGTGCCAGCTCCTCGGGCGAAAGCTGGGCTTTCTTT. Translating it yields CASSSGESWAFF. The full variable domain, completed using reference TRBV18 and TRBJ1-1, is NAGVMQNPRHLVRRRGQEARLRCSPMKGHSHVYWYRQLPEEGLKFMVYLQKENIIDESGMPKERFSAEFPKEGPSILRIQQVVRGDSAAYFCASSSGESWAFFGQGTRLTVV.

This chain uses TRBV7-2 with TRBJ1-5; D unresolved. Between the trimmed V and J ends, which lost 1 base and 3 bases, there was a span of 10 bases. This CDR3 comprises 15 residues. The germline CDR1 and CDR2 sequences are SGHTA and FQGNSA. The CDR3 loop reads CASSLGVGYNQPQHF. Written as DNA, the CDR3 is TGTGCCAGCAGCTTAGGTGTGGGATACAATCAGCCCCAGCATTTT.

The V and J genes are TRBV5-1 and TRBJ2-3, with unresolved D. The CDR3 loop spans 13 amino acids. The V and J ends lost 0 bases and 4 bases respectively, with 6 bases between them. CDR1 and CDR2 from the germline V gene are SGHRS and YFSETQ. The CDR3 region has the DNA TGCGCCAGCAGCTTGGATTTAGCAGATACGCAGTATTTT. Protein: CASSLDLADTQYF.

CDR3 loop: CASQQLAGVNEQFF. The CDR3 DNA reads TGTGCCAGCCAACAACTAGCGGGAGTCAATGAGCAGTTCTTC. The chain is built from TRBV6-4 and TRBJ2-1; 11 positions agree with TRBD2. Germline values: CDR1 MRHNA, CDR2 SNTAGT. J was trimmed by 6 bases and V by 8 bases; bases with no gene match: 6. The CDR3 spans 14 residues.

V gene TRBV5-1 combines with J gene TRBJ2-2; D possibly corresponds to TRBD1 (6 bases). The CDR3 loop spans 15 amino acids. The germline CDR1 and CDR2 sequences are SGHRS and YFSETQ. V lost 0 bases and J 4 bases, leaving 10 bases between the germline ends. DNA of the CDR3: TGCGCCAGCAGCTTGGGTACAGGGATCACCGGGGAGCTGTTTTTT. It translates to CASSLGTGITGELFF.

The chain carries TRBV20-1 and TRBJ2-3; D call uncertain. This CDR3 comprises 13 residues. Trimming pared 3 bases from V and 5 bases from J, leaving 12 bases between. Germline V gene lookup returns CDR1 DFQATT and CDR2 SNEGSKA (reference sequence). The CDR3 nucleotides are TGCAGTGCTAGGGCGTACTACAAAGATACGCAGTATTTT. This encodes CSARAYYKDTQYF.

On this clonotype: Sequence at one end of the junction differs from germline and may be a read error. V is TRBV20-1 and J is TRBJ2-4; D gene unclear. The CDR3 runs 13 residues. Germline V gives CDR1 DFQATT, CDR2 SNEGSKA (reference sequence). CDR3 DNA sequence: TGCAGTGCTAGCGGGCAGATGCGGAACAGTCAGTACTTC. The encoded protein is CSASGQMRNSQYF.

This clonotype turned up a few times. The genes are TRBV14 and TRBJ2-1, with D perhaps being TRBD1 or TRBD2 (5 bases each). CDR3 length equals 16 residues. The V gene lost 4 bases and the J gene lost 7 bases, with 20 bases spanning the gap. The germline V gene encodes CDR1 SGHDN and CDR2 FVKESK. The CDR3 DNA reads TGTGCCAGCAGCCTCCCTCGGTACGAAGGGGAGAATGAGCAGTTCTTC. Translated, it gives CASSLPRYEGENEQFF.

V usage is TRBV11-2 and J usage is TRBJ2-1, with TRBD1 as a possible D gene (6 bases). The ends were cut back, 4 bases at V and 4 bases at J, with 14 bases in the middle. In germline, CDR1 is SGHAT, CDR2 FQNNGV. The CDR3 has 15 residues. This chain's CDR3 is CASSSSGTNYNEQFF. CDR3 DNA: TGTGCCAGCAGCTCTTCCGGGACAAATTACAATGAGCAGTTCTTC.

The CDR3, as DNA: TGTGCCAGCAGCCAAGATTCAGGGGGCTGGTATGGCTACACCTTC. Encoded protein: CASSQDSGGWYGYTF. The V call is TRBV4-2, the J call TRBJ1-2; 8 bases are shared with TRBD1. J gave up 5 bases and V 0 bases, and 5 bases lay outside the gene matches. Germline CDR1 reads LGHNA; CDR2 reads YNFKEQ. This CDR3 contains 15 residues.

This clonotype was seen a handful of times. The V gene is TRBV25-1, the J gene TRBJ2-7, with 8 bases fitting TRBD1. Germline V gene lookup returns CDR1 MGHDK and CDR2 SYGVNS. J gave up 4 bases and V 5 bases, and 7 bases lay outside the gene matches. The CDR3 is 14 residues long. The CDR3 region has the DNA TGTGCCAGCAGTTACCGGGACAGGTCTTACGAGCAGTACTTC. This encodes CASSYRDRSYEQYF.